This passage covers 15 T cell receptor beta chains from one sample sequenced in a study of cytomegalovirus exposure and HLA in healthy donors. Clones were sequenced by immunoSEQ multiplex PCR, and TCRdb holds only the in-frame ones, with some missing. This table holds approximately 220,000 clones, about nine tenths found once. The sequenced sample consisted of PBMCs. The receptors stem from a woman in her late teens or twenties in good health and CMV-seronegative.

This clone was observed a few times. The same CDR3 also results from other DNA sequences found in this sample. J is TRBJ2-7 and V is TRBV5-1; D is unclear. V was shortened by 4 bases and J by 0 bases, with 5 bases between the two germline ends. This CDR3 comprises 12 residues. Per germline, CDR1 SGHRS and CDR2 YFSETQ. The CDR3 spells CASSPSSYEQYF. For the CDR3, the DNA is TGCGCCAGCAGCCCATCCTCCTACGAGCAGTACTTC.

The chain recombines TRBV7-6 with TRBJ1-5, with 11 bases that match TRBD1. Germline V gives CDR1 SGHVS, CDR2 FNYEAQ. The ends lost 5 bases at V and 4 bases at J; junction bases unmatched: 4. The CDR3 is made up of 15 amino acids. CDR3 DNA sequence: TGTGCCAGCAGCAAGGGACAGGGGGTGAATCAGCCCCAGCATTTT. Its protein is CASSKGQGVNQPQHF.

CDR3 residues: CASSVQGEDTQYF. CDR3 DNA: TGTGCCAGCAGCGTTCAGGGTGAAGATACGCAGTATTTT. This sequence joins TRBV9 and TRBJ2-3, with a possible D match to TRBD1 (5 bases). CDR3 size: 13 residues. Germline V gives CDR1 SGDLS, CDR2 YYNGEE. Trimming took 2 bases from V and 5 from J, leaving 9 bases between them. Complete variable domain (other parts from reference TRBV9 and TRBJ2-3): DSGVTQTPKHLITATGQRVTLRCSPRSGDLSVYWYQQSLDQGLQFLIQYYNGEERAKGNILERFSAQQFPDLHSELNLSSLELGDSALYFCASSVQGEDTQYFGPGTRLTVL.

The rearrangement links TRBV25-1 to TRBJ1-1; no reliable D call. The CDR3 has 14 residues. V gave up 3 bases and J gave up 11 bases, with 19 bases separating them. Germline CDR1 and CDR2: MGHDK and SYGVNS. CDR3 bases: TGTGCCAGCAGTGAGTATGACCTCTCCAAGGAGGCTTTCTTT. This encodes CASSEYDLSKEAFF.

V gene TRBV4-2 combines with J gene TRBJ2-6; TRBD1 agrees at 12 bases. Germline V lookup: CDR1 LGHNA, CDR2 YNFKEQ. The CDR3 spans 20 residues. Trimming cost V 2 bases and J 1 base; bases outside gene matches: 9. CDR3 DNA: TGTGCCAGCAGCCAAAAGCCGGGACAGGGGGCGAGTTCTGGGGCCAACGTCCTGACTTTC. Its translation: CASSQKPGQGASSGANVLTF.

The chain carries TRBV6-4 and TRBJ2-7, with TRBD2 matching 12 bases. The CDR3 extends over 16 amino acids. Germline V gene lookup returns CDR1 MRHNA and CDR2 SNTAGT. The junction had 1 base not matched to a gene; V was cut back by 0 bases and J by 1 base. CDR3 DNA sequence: TGTGCCAGCAGTGACTCCGGGACTAGCGGGTCCTACGAGCAGTACTTC. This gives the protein CASSDSGTSGSYEQYF.

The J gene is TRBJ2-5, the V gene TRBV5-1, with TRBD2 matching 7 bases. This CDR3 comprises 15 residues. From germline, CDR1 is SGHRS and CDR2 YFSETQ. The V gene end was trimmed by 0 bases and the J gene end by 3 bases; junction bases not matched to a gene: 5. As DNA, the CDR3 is TGCGCCAGCAGCTTGGCCCTAGCGGAGAAAGAGACCCAGTACTTC. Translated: CASSLALAEKETQYF.

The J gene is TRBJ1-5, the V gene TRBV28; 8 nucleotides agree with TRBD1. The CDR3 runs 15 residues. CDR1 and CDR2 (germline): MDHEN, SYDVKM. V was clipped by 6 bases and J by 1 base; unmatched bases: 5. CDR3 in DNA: TGTGCCAGCAGGGACAGGGAGCGGAGCAATCAGCCCCAGCATTTT. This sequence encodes CASRDRERSNQPQHF.

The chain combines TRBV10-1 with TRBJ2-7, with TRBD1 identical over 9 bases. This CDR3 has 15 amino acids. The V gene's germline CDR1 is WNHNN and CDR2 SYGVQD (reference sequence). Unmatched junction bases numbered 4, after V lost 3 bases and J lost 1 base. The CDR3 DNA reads TGCGCCAGCAGTGACTCCGGACAGGGGTCCTACGAGCAGTACTTC. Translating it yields CASSDSGQGSYEQYF.

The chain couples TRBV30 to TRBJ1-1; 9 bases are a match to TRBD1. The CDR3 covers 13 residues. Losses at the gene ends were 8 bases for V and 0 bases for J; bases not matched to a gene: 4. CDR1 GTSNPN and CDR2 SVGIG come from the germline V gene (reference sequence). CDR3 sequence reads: CAGNRGLNTEAFF. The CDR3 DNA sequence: TGTGCCGGGAACAGGGGGCTGAACACTGAAGCTTTCTTT. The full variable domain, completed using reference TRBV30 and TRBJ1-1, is SQTIHQWPATLVQPVGSPLSLECTVEGTSNPNLYWYRQAAGRGLQLLFYSVGIGQISSEVPQNLSASRPQDRQFILSSKKLLLSDSGFYLCAGNRGLNTEAFFGQGTRLTVV.

The CDR3 coding sequence is TGTGCCAGCATCCGCGATGCGGGGAGTGGCTACACCTTC. Residues: CASIRDAGSGYTF. The chain is built from TRBV28 and TRBJ1-2; unclear D gene. Per germline, CDR1 MDHEN and CDR2 SYDVKM. V lost 7 bases and J 7 bases, leaving 16 bases between the germline ends. The CDR3 extends over 13 amino acids.

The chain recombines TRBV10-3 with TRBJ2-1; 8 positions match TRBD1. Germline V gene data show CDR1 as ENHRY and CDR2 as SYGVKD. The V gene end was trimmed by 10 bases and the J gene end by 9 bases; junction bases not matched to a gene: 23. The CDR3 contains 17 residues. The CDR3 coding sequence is TGTGCCACCCAGGACAGGGCAAGTCGGACTCCCCCCGGTGAGCAGTTCTTC. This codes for CATQDRASRTPPGEQFF.

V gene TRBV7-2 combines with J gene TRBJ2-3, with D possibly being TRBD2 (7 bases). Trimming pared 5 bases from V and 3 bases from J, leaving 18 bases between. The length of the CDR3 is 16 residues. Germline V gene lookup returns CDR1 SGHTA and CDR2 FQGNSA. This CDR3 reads CASSTNREGITDTQYF. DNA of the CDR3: TGTGCCAGCAGCACGAACAGGGAGGGGATTACAGATACGCAGTATTTT.

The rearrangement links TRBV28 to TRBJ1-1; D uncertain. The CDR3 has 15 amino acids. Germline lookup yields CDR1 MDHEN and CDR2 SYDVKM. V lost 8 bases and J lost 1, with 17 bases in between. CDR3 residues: CASLGPIRGNTEAFF. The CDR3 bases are TGTGCCAGCCTCGGCCCCATACGCGGGAACACTGAAGCTTTCTTT. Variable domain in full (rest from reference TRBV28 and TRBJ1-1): DVKVTQSSRYLVKRTGEKVFLECVQDMDHENMFWYRQDPGLGLRLIYFSYDVKMKEKGDIPEGYSVSREKKERFSLILESASTNQTSMYLCASLGPIRGNTEAFFGQGTRLTVV.

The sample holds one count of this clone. For the CDR3, the DNA is TGCGCCAGCAGCGAGGGACTACCCCATGAGCAGTTCTTC. Translated: CASSEGLPHEQFF. This chain uses TRBV5-1 with TRBJ2-1; TRBD2 agrees at 7 bases. V shed 4 bases, J shed 8 bases, and the junction held 6 bases outside the gene matches. Germline assignment: CDR1 SGHRS and CDR2 YFSETQ. CDR3 length: 13 residues.